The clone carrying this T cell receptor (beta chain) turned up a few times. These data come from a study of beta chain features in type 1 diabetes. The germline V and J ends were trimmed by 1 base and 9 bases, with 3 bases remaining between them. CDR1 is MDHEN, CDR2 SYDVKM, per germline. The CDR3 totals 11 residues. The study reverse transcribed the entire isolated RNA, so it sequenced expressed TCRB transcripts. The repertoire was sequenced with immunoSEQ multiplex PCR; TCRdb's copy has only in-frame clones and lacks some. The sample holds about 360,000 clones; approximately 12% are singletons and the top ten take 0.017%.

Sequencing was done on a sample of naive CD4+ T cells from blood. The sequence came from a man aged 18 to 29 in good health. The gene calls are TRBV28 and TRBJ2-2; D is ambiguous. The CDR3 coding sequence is TGTGCCAGCAGTTTATTCAGGGAGCTGTTTTTT. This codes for CASSLFRELFF.